Listed below are T cell receptor beta chains from one sample, sequenced in a study of blood T cell repertoires in COVID-19. Data came from immunoSEQ multiplex PCR; TCRdb stores just in-frame clones and leaves some out. The repertoire has 110,000 to 150,000 clones, under 85% of them found once; the top ten carry roughly 10%. The source material was peripheral blood. The receptors were sampled from a woman over 75 in a cohort sampled during active or convalescent COVID-19. CDR3s include the opening cysteine and the closing phenylalanine or tryptophan. The order of the fields is V gene, D gene, J gene, clone size, CDR3 protein, CDR3 DNA. The D gene is left open where the match is weak. Size is omitted from some rows. Given values are once, few, many or a class for expanded clones.

v_gene: TRBV19
d_gene: TRBD1
j_gene: TRBJ2-3
abundance: .
CDR3aa: CASRGTGGRDTQYF
CDR3nt: TGTGCCAGTAGGGGTACAGGGGGCAGGGATACGCAGTATTTT

v_gene: TRBV6-5
d_gene: .
j_gene: TRBJ1-6
abundance: once
CDR3aa: CASKVAGDRSPLHF
CDR3nt: TGTGCCAGCAAAGTGGCAGGGGATCGTTCACCCCTCCACTTT

v_gene: TRBV5-5
d_gene: .
j_gene: TRBJ1-4
abundance: few
CDR3aa: CASSGSSNEKLFF
CDR3nt: TGTGCCAGCTCTGGTTCGAGTAATGAAAAACTGTTTTTT

v_gene: TRBV9
d_gene: TRBD1
j_gene: TRBJ2-5
abundance: .
CDR3aa: CASSARQGAETQYF
CDR3nt: TGTGCCAGCAGCGCACGACAGGGTGCGGAGACCCAGTACTTC

v_gene: TRBV25-1
d_gene: .
j_gene: TRBJ2-3
abundance: .
CDR3aa: CASSDAGSGTDTQYF
CDR3nt: TGTGCCAGCAGTGATGCAGGTAGCGGCACAGATACGCAGTATTTT

v_gene: TRBV10-3
d_gene: .
j_gene: TRBJ1-2
abundance: .
CDR3aa: CAISESVGQGGGYTF
CDR3nt: TGTGCCATCAGTGAGTCCGTTGGGCAGGGCGGAGGCTACACCTTC

v_gene: TRBV28
d_gene: TRBD1
j_gene: TRBJ2-4
abundance: .
CDR3aa: CASSPDRGIQYF
CDR3nt: TGTGCCAGCAGTCCGGACAGGGGCATTCAGTACTTC

v_gene: TRBV5-6
d_gene: .
j_gene: TRBJ1-2
abundance: .
CDR3aa: CASSPQRSYYGYTF
CDR3nt: TGTGCCAGCAGCCCTCAGAGGTCGTACTATGGCTACACCTTC

v_gene: TRBV4-3
d_gene: TRBD1
j_gene: TRBJ1-2
abundance: once
CDR3aa: CASSQEKGQMNGYTF
CDR3nt: TGCGCCAGCAGCCAAGAGAAGGGACAGATGAATGGCTACACCTTC

v_gene: TRBV6-1
d_gene: .
j_gene: TRBJ2-3
abundance: .
CDR3aa: CASSEARGVFVSDTQYF
CDR3nt: TGTGCCAGCAGTGAAGCCAGGGGGGTATTCGTCTCAGATACGCAGTATTTT

v_gene: TRBV5-1
d_gene: .
j_gene: TRBJ2-5
abundance: .
CDR3aa: CASSLGDYYQETQYF
CDR3nt: TGCGCCAGCAGCTTGGGAGACTACTATCAAGAGACCCAGTACTTC

v_gene: TRBV2
d_gene: .
j_gene: TRBJ1-5
abundance: few
CDR3aa: CASSGWGGNQPQHF
CDR3nt: TGTGCCAGCAGTGGGTGGGGGGGCAATCAGCCCCAGCATTTT

v_gene: TRBV6-2/TRBV6-3
d_gene: .
j_gene: TRBJ1-2
abundance: .
CDR3aa: CASSRDTYGYTF
CDR3nt: TGTGCCAGCAGCAGGGACACCTATGGCTACACCTTC

v_gene: TRBV19
d_gene: .
j_gene: TRBJ1-5
abundance: .
CDR3aa: CASSIQNSNQPQHF
CDR3nt: TGTGCCAGTAGTATACAAAATAGCAATCAGCCCCAGCATTTT

v_gene: TRBV27
d_gene: TRBD1
j_gene: TRBJ1-1
abundance: .
CDR3aa: CASSLSGQRNTEAFF
CDR3nt: TGTGCCAGCAGTTTGTCGGGACAGAGGAACACTGAAGCTTTCTTT

v_gene: TRBV7-2
d_gene: TRBD2
j_gene: TRBJ2-1
abundance: .
CDR3aa: CASSPGLAGFGNEQFF
CDR3nt: TGTGCCAGCAGCCCGGGACTAGCGGGGTTTGGGAATGAGCAGTTCTTC

v_gene: TRBV11-1
d_gene: .
j_gene: TRBJ1-3
abundance: .
CDR3aa: CASSPTGSAGNTIYF
CDR3nt: TGTGCCAGCAGCCCGACAGGTTCGGCTGGAAACACCATATATTTT

v_gene: TRBV7-9
d_gene: .
j_gene: TRBJ2-5
abundance: .
CDR3aa: CASSSAGSVQETQYF
CDR3nt: TGTGCCAGCAGCTCCGCAGGGTCGGTCCAAGAGACCCAGTACTTC

v_gene: TRBV19
d_gene: TRBD1
j_gene: TRBJ1-5
abundance: .
CDR3aa: CASSITGGGLQPQHF
CDR3nt: TGTGCCAGTAGTATCACGGGAGGGGGCCTTCAGCCCCAGCATTTT

v_gene: TRBV7-8
d_gene: TRBD1
j_gene: TRBJ1-1
abundance: .
CDR3aa: CASSPGGTRVNTEAFF
CDR3nt: TGTGCCAGCAGCCCAGGGGGGACCAGAGTGAACACTGAAGCTTTCTTT

v_gene: TRBV5-1
d_gene: .
j_gene: TRBJ2-2
abundance: .
CDR3aa: CASRWTALNTGELFF
CDR3nt: TGCGCCAGCCGCTGGACAGCTCTGAACACCGGGGAGCTGTTTTTT

v_gene: TRBV19
d_gene: TRBD1
j_gene: TRBJ1-2
abundance: .
CDR3aa: CASSWTGSYGYTF
CDR3nt: TGTGCCAGTAGTTGGACAGGGTCCTATGGCTACACCTTC

v_gene: TRBV7-2
d_gene: .
j_gene: TRBJ2-2
abundance: .
CDR3aa: CASRTGLIYTGELFF
CDR3nt: TGTGCCAGCAGAACGGGACTTATATACACCGGGGAGCTGTTTTTT

v_gene: TRBV2
d_gene: TRBD1
j_gene: TRBJ2-3
abundance: .
CDR3aa: CASRPDRVTDTQYF
CDR3nt: TGTGCCAGCAGACCCGACAGGGTCACAGATACGCAGTATTTT

v_gene: TRBV3-1/TRBV3-2
d_gene: TRBD2
j_gene: TRBJ2-5
abundance: .
CDR3aa: CASSQGGGTDQETQYF
CDR3nt: TGTGCCAGCAGCCAAGGGGGGGGGACTGACCAAGAGACCCAGTACTTC

v_gene: TRBV6-5
d_gene: .
j_gene: TRBJ1-2
abundance: .
CDR3aa: CASSYSRPGSLGYTF
CDR3nt: TGTGCCAGCAGTTACTCGAGACCGGGAAGCCTTGGCTACACCTTC

v_gene: TRBV4-2
d_gene: .
j_gene: TRBJ1-5
abundance: few
CDR3aa: CASSQDPQGRNQPQHF
CDR3nt: TGTGCCAGCAGCCAAGATCCACAGGGAAGGAATCAGCCCCAGCATTTT

v_gene: TRBV7-2
d_gene: TRBD2
j_gene: TRBJ2-3
abundance: once
CDR3aa: CASSLDSGGASMQYF
CDR3nt: TGTGCCAGCAGCTTAGATAGCGGGGGGGCATCAATGCAGTATTTT

v_gene: TRBV5-8
d_gene: TRBD2
j_gene: TRBJ2-3
abundance: .
CDR3aa: CASSLGAGGRTDTQYF
CDR3nt: TGTGCCAGCAGCTTGGGAGCGGGGGGACGCACAGATACGCAGTATTTT

v_gene: TRBV6-5
d_gene: TRBD1
j_gene: TRBJ1-6
abundance: .
CDR3aa: CASSQQGVNSPLHF
CDR3nt: TGTGCCAGCAGTCAACAGGGGGTTAATTCACCCCTCCACTTT

v_gene: TRBV2
d_gene: TRBD2
j_gene: TRBJ2-1
abundance: .
CDR3aa: CASQEFAGGNSGEQFF
CDR3nt: TGTGCCAGCCAGGAATTTGCGGGGGGGAATTCAGGAGAGCAGTTCTTC

v_gene: TRBV29-1
d_gene: TRBD2
j_gene: TRBJ2-3
abundance: once
CDR3aa: CSVAGGGAGLTTDTQYF
CDR3nt: TGCAGCGTTGCGGGCGGGGGAGCAGGTCTTACCACAGATACGCAGTATTTT

v_gene: TRBV14
d_gene: .
j_gene: TRBJ1-1
abundance: .
CDR3aa: CASSQAMALNTEAFF
CDR3nt: TGTGCCAGCAGCCAAGCGATGGCTTTGAACACTGAAGCTTTCTTT